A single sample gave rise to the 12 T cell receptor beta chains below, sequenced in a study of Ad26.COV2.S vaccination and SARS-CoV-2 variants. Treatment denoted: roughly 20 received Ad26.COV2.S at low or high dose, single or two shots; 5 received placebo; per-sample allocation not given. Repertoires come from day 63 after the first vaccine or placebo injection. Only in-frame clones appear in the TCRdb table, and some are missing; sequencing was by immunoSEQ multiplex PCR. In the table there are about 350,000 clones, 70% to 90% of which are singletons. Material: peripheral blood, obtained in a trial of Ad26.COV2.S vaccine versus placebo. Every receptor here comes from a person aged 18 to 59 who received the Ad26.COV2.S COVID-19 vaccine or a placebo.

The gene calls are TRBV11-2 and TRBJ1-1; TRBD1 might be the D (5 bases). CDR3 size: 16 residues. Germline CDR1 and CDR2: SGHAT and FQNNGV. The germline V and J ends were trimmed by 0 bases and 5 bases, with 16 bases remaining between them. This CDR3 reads CASSLDPGSYRTEAFF. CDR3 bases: TGTGCCAGCAGCTTAGATCCCGGAAGTTACAGGACTGAAGCTTTCTTT.

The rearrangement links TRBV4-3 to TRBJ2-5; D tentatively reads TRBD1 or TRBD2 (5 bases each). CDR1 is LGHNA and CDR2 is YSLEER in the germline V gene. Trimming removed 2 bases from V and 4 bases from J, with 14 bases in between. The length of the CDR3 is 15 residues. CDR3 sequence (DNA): TGCGCCAGCAGCCAATACCGGACGGGGCCAGAGACCCAGTACTTC. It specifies CASSQYRTGPETQYF.

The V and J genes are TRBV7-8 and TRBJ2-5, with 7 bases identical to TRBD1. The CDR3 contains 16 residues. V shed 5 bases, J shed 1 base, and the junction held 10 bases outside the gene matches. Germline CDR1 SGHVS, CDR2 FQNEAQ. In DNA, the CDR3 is TGTGCCAGCAGCCCCGGGACAGCCCCTCTCCAAGAGACCCAGTACTTC. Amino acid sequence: CASSPGTAPLQETQYF.

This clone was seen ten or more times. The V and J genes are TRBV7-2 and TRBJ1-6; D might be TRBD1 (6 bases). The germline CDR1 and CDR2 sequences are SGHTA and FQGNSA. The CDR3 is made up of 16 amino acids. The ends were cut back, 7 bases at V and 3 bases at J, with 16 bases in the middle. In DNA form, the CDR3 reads TGTGCCAGCAAAATAGGGGGAAACTACTATAATTCACCCCTCCACTTT. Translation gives CASKIGGNYYNSPLHF.

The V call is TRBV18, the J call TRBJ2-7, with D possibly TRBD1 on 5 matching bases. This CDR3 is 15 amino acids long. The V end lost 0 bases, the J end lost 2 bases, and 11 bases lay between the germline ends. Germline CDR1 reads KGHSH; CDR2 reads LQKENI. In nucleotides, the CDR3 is TGTGCCAGCTCACCACCAGGACACGGAACCTACGAGCAGTACTTC. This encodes CASSPPGHGTYEQYF.

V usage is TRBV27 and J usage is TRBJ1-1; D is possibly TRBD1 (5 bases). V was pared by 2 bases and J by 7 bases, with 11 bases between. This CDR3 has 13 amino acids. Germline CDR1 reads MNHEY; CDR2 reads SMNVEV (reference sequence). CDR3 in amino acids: CASSLRGGDEAFF. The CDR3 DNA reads TGTGCCAGCAGTTTACGGGGGGGGGATGAAGCTTTCTTT.

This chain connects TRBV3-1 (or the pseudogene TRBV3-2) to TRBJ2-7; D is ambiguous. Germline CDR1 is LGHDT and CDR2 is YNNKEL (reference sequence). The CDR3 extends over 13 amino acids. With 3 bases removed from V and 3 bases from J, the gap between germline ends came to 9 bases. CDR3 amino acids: CASSHPKVYEQYF. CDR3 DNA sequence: TGTGCCAGCAGCCACCCTAAGGTCTACGAGCAGTACTTC.

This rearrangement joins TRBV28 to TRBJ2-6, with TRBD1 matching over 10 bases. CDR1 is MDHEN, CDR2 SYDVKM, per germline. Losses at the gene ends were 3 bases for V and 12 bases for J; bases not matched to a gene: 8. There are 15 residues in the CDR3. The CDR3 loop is CASSFGTGVRGVLTF. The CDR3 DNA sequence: TGTGCCAGCAGTTTCGGGACAGGGGTAAGAGGCGTCCTGACTTTC.

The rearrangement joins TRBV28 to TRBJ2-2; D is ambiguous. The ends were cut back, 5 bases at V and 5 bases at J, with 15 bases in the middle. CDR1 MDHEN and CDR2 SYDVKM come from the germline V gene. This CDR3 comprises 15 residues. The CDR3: CASSPGSYLTGELFF. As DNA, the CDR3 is TGTGCCAGCAGTCCGGGCTCCTACCTTACCGGGGAGCTGTTTTTT.

The CDR3 DNA sequence: TGCGCCAGCGGGGGACTAGCGGGAGTCCAAGAGACCCAGTACTTC. Amino acid sequence: CASGGLAGVQETQYF. The rearrangement links TRBV5-1 to TRBJ2-5; 14 positions agree with TRBD2. Germline CDR1 reads SGHRS; CDR2 reads YFSETQ. This CDR3 has 15 amino acids. The J segment lost 1 base and the V segment lost 7 bases, leaving 3 bases of the junction unmatched.

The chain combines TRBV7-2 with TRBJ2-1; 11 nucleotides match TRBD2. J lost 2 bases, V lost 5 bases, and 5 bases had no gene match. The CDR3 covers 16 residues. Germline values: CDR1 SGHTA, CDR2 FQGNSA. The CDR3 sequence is CASSPTSGSTYNEQFF. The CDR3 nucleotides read TGTGCCAGCAGCCCAACTAGCGGGAGCACCTACAATGAGCAGTTCTTC. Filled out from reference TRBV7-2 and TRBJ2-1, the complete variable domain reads GAGVSQSPSNKVTEKGKDVELRCDPISGHTALYWYRQSLGQGLEFLIYFQGNSAPDKSGLPSDRFSAERTGGSVSTLTIQRTQQEDSAVYLCASSPTSGSTYNEQFFGPGTRLTVL.

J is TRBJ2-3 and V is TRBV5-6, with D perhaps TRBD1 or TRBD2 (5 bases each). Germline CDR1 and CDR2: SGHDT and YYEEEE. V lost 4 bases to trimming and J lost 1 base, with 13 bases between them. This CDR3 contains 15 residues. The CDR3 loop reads CASSPPGRGTDTQYF. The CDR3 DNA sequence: TGTGCCAGCAGCCCGCCGGGACGGGGCACAGATACGCAGTATTTT.